The 10 T cell receptor beta chains in this list originate from one sample, sequenced in a study of tumor-infiltrating lymphocytes in primary liver carcinoma. Unsorted bulk tissue (roughly 17-33 mg) underwent RNA and DNA co-extraction. The template, roughly 0.45 ug total RNA, yielded TCR beta cDNA made with a constant-region primer. What produced the TCR beta libraries was three nested multiplex PCR rounds using slightly modified ARM-PCR. Researchers ran the first two PCR rounds for ten to eleven cycles each with TRBV1-TRBV30 forward primers and a C-beta reverse primer. One entry per CDR3 protein, called by TCRdb with MiXCR from the multiplex PCR reads. The repertoire holds about 130,000 distinct CDR3 sequences, with 64% as singletons. Sequencing used liver tumor tissue from sampling region 3. Subset: tumor region T3, left-lateral pole. The receptors derive from a woman in her sixties with primary liver carcinoma and hepatitis B virus infection.

Comment on this clonotype: A read error may be the cause here, since a much bigger clone is one base away. V and J are TRBV14 and TRBJ2-2; D is perhaps TRBD2 (5 bases). Per the germline V gene, CDR1 is SGHDN and CDR2 is FVKESK. CDR3 length: 14 amino acids. In DNA form, the CDR3 reads TGTGCCAGCAGCCAAATCCTTAACACCGGGGAGCTGTTATTT. It encodes CASSQILNTGELLF.

This clonotype has a handful of counts. Given a much more abundant clone one base away, this may be a read error. This chain uses TRBV6-1 with TRBJ1-5; 7 nucleotides agree with TRBD1. The CDR3 consists of 15 residues. Germline V CDR1 and CDR2: MNHNS, SASEGT. V was clipped by 2 bases and J by 4 bases; unmatched bases: 5. The CDR3 is CASSEPTGPNQPQHF. Written as DNA, the CDR3 is TGTGCCAGCAGTGAACCGACAGGGCCTAATCAGCCCCAGCATTTT.

The chain carries TRBV7-3 and TRBJ2-1; D is possibly TRBD2 (6 bases). Germline V gene data show CDR1 as SGHTA and CDR2 as FQGTGA. Deletions cut 8 bases from V and 0 bases from J, with 14 bases between. This CDR3 comprises 15 residues. The CDR3 here is CASGGGTPSYNEQFF. As DNA, the CDR3 is TGTGCCAGCGGCGGCGGGACGCCCTCCTACAATGAGCAGTTCTTC.

To note about this clonotype: Its ends do not fully match the called genes, so a read error is possible. This chain uses TRBV11-2 with TRBJ2-1, with D possibly TRBD2 on 5 matching bases. CDR3 length: 13 amino acids. Germline assignment: CDR1 SGHAT and CDR2 FQNNGV. The CDR3 bases are TGCGCCAGCAGCTCAGATTACAGCGGTGAGCAGTTCTTC. This gives the protein CASSSDYSGEQFF.

In regard to this clonotype: With a much larger clone just one base away, this may be a read error. The rearrangement joins TRBV5-5 to TRBJ2-1; 12 nucleotides match TRBD2. Unmatched junction bases numbered 7, after V lost 3 bases and J lost 9 bases. This CDR3 spans 15 amino acids. CDR1 and CDR2 from the germline V gene are SGHKS and YYEKEE (reference sequence). The CDR3 nucleotides read TGTGCCAGCAGCTCGACTAGCGGGAGTGGGAGTGAGCAGTTCTTC. Translated: CASSSTSGSGSEQFF.

The chain has TRBV11-3 and TRBJ1-1; D call uncertain. Germline assignment: CDR1 SGHNT and CDR2 YENEEA. The CDR3 runs 13 residues. V lost 10 bases and J 1 base, leaving 13 bases between the germline ends. The CDR3 reads CAKSLTPNTEAFF. The CDR3 DNA is TGTGCCAAGAGCTTAACCCCGAACACTGAAGCTTTCTTT.

For this clonotype: A read error may explain this, as a much larger clone is one base away. The gene calls are TRBV1 and TRBJ2-2; no check of the table's D call, TRBD2, against the DNA was made. TRBV1 is designated a pseudogene. The CDR3 contains 17 residues. CDR3 protein: CTSSSFGGGLNTGELFF. In DNA, the CDR3 is TGCACCAGCAGTTCTTTCGGCGGAGGGCTAAACACCGGGGAGCTGTTTTTT.

Concerning this clonotype itself: The CDR3 does not end in the conserved phenylalanine or tryptophan, so this is likely a read error. The gene calls are TRBV5-5 and TRBJ2-7; D gene unclear. Trimming left V 0 bases short and J 3 bases short, with 7 bases between. The CDR3 loop spans 13 amino acids. Germline loops: CDR1 SGHKS, CDR2 YYEKEE (reference sequence). The CDR3 sequence is CASSLVGFYEQYS. The CDR3 coding sequence is TGTGCCAGCAGCTTGGTCGGGTTCTACGAGCAGTACTCC.

As regards this clonotype: The junction differs from germline at one of its ends, possibly a read error. This sequence joins TRBV4-1 and TRBJ1-5; 9 bases map to TRBD1. Germline V lookup: CDR1 MGHRA, CDR2 YSYEKL. CDR3 length: 16 residues. DNA for the CDR3: TGTGCCAACAACCCTCGGACAGGGGATAGCAATCAGCCCCAGCATTTT. Translating gives CANNPRTGDSNQPQHF.

This clonotype was counted ten times or more. The chain couples TRBV29-1 to TRBJ2-4; 7 nucleotides match TRBD1. The junction had 4 bases not matched to a gene; V was cut back by 3 bases and J by 8 bases. Per the germline V gene, CDR1 is SQVTM and CDR2 is ANQGSEA. This CDR3 has 12 amino acids. The chain's CDR3 is CSVDEGAHIQYF. The CDR3 coding sequence is TGCAGCGTTGATGAGGGGGCGCACATTCAGTACTTC.